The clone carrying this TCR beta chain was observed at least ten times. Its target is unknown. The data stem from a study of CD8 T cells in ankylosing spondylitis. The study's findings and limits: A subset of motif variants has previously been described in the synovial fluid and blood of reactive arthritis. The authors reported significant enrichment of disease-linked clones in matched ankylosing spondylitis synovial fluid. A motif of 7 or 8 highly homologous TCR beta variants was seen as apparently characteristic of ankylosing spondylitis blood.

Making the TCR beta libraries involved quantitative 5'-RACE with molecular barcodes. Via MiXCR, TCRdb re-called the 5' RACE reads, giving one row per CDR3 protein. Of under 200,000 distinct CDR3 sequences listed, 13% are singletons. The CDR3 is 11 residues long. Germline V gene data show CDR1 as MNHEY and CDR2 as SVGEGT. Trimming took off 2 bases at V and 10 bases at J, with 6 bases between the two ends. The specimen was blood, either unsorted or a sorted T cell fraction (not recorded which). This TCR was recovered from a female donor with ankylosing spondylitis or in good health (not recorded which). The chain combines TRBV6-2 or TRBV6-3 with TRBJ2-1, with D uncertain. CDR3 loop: CASSYMTEQFF. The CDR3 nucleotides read TGTGCCAGCAGTTACATGACAGAGCAGTTCTTC.